This is a list of T cell receptor beta chains from one sample in a study of vaccination and CD4 T cells after COVID-19. TCRdb analysed the PCR reads with MiXCR anew, one entry per CDR3 protein. The sample has about 12,000 distinct CDR3 sequences; over 25% are singletons. Their antigen targets remain unknown. The material sequenced was CD4+ T cells from blood, cultured in vitro, taken after SARS-CoV-2 vaccination. The receptors were gathered from a human donor who had recovered from COVID-19. Both conserved end residues are part of each CDR3. A D gene is named only where the DNA matches it firmly. The size field is filled for only some rows; it gives once, few, many or a size class.

v_call: TRBV4-3
j_call: TRBJ2-2
d_call: -
clone_size: -
cdr3_nt: TGCGCCAGCAGCCAAGAAAGTGCGTACGGGGAGCTGTTTTTT
cdr3_aa: CASSQESAYGELFF

v_call: TRBV14
j_call: TRBJ1-6
d_call: TRBD1
clone_size: few
cdr3_nt: TGTGCCAGCAGCCAGACAGGGGGCACACCCCTCCACTTT
cdr3_aa: CASSQTGGTPLHF

v_call: TRBV7-3
j_call: TRBJ2-1
d_call: -
clone_size: few
cdr3_nt: TGTGCCAGCAGCTTAGGCCAGGGAGCATACAATGAGCAGTTCTTC
cdr3_aa: CASSLGQGAYNEQFF

v_call: TRBV19
j_call: TRBJ2-1
d_call: TRBD2
clone_size: -
cdr3_nt: TGTGCCAGTGGAGGGGGACTAGCGGGAGGAGAGCAGTTCTTC
cdr3_aa: CASGGGLAGGEQFF

v_call: TRBV10-3
j_call: TRBJ2-4
d_call: -
clone_size: few
cdr3_nt: TGTGCCATCAGTGAGGGGGACAACATTCAGTACTTC
cdr3_aa: CAISEGDNIQYF

v_call: TRBV27
j_call: TRBJ1-4
d_call: -
clone_size: few
cdr3_nt: TGTGCCAGCAAAACGACAGCAGGAGGTTCTAATGAAAAACTGTTTTTT
cdr3_aa: CASKTTAGGSNEKLFF

v_call: TRBV7-2
j_call: TRBJ1-3
d_call: -
clone_size: -
cdr3_nt: TGTGCCAGCAGCCGCACAGGGTCTGGAAACACCATATATTTT
cdr3_aa: CASSRTGSGNTIYF

v_call: TRBV7-8
j_call: TRBJ1-2
d_call: -
clone_size: few
cdr3_nt: TGTGCCAGCAGCTCCCAAACCGACAGTACCTATGGCTACACCTTC
cdr3_aa: CASSSQTDSTYGYTF

v_call: TRBV20-1
j_call: TRBJ1-6
d_call: TRBD1
clone_size: medium-sized
cdr3_nt: TGCAGTGCTACGGGACAGGGTGTATCACCCCTCCACTTT
cdr3_aa: CSATGQGVSPLHF

v_call: TRBV18
j_call: TRBJ1-2
d_call: TRBD1
clone_size: -
cdr3_nt: TGTGCCAGCTCACGGGACAGGGGCGCTGGCTACACCTTC
cdr3_aa: CASSRDRGAGYTF

v_call: TRBV10-2
j_call: TRBJ2-2
d_call: -
clone_size: -
cdr3_nt: TGCGCCAGCAGGGTCTCCTTGAACACCGGGGAGCTGTTTTTT
cdr3_aa: CASRVSLNTGELFF

v_call: TRBV7-9
j_call: TRBJ2-7
d_call: TRBD2
clone_size: -
cdr3_nt: TGTGCCAGCAGCGACCGACGCGCTGGCGGGAGGTCCCACGAGCAGTACTTC
cdr3_aa: CASSDRRAGGRSHEQYF

v_call: TRBV30
j_call: TRBJ2-2
d_call: -
clone_size: -
cdr3_nt: TGTGCCTGGAGCGGGGGCGGGGAGCTGTTTTTT
cdr3_aa: CAWSGGGELFF

v_call: TRBV29-1
j_call: TRBJ2-7
d_call: TRBD2
clone_size: -
cdr3_nt: TGCAGCGTAACCGGGACTAGCGGATACTACGAGCAGTACTTC
cdr3_aa: CSVTGTSGYYEQYF

v_call: TRBV7-2
j_call: TRBJ2-7
d_call: -
clone_size: few
cdr3_nt: TGTGCCAGCAGCCCAGTGGGCGATTCTCGACCCTACGAGCAGTACTTC
cdr3_aa: CASSPVGDSRPYEQYF

v_call: TRBV10-3
j_call: TRBJ1-1
d_call: TRBD1
clone_size: once
cdr3_nt: TGTGCCATCAGTGAGTCCGTGACAGGGTTTGTTCACACTGAAGCTTTCTTT
cdr3_aa: CAISESVTGFVHTEAFF

v_call: TRBV5-1
j_call: TRBJ2-5
d_call: -
clone_size: -
cdr3_nt: TGCGCCAGCAGCTCAAACGTTCCCACGGAGACCCAGTACTTC
cdr3_aa: CASSSNVPTETQYF

v_call: TRBV5-5
j_call: TRBJ1-5
d_call: -
clone_size: -
cdr3_nt: TGTGCCAGCAGCCCCGAGGGCCCCTATAGCAATCAGCCCCAGCATTTT
cdr3_aa: CASSPEGPYSNQPQHF

v_call: TRBV7-3
j_call: TRBJ1-1
d_call: -
clone_size: -
cdr3_nt: TGTGCCAGCAGCCGAACACACGGGCCCAGGGCTGAAGCTTTCTTT
cdr3_aa: CASSRTHGPRAEAFF

v_call: TRBV21-1
j_call: TRBJ2-3
d_call: -
clone_size: few
cdr3_nt: TGTGCCAGCACCCCACCGGCAGGGTGGTTAAGCACAGATACGCAGTATTTT
cdr3_aa: CASTPPAGWLSTDTQYF

v_call: TRBV7-6
j_call: TRBJ2-3
d_call: TRBD2
clone_size: -
cdr3_nt: TGTGCCAGCACGGGGCTAGCGGGACTAGGTACAGATACGCAGTATTTT
cdr3_aa: CASTGLAGLGTDTQYF

v_call: TRBV6-2/TRBV6-3
j_call: TRBJ2-2
d_call: TRBD1
clone_size: -
cdr3_nt: TGTGCCAGCCGACAGGGGGGCACCGGGGAGCTGTTTTTT
cdr3_aa: CASRQGGTGELFF

v_call: TRBV25-1
j_call: TRBJ1-1
d_call: -
clone_size: few
cdr3_nt: TGTGCCAGCAGTGAACGGCGGCTGACTGAAGCTTTCTTT
cdr3_aa: CASSERRLTEAFF

v_call: TRBV20-1
j_call: TRBJ2-5
d_call: TRBD1
clone_size: -
cdr3_nt: TGCAGTGCAATGACAGGGGGGGTGGGAGAGACCCAGTACTTC
cdr3_aa: CSAMTGGVGETQYF

v_call: TRBV6-2/TRBV6-3
j_call: TRBJ2-7
d_call: -
clone_size: -
cdr3_nt: TGTACCAGCAGTTACTCGTTTTTTCGGGGGAAAGCCTACGAGCAGTACTTC
cdr3_aa: CTSSYSFFRGKAYEQYF

v_call: TRBV5-1
j_call: TRBJ1-4
d_call: -
clone_size: few
cdr3_nt: TGCGCCAGCAGCTTCGATGAAAAACTGTTTTTT
cdr3_aa: CASSFDEKLFF

v_call: TRBV27
j_call: TRBJ2-5
d_call: -
clone_size: few
cdr3_nt: TGTGCCAGCAGTTTATACCAGGGGTGGGAGACCCAGTACTTC
cdr3_aa: CASSLYQGWETQYF

v_call: TRBV7-8
j_call: TRBJ1-1
d_call: -
clone_size: once
cdr3_nt: TGTGCCAGCAGACAAACTCTGGACAGACAGAACACTGAAGCTTTCTTT
cdr3_aa: CASRQTLDRQNTEAFF

v_call: TRBV6-4
j_call: TRBJ1-3
d_call: -
clone_size: few
cdr3_nt: TGTGCCAGATTCATGAATGGTGTCTTGAACACCATATATTTT
cdr3_aa: CARFMNGVLNTIYF

v_call: TRBV10-1
j_call: TRBJ1-2
d_call: -
clone_size: few
cdr3_nt: TGCGCCAGCAGCCCCGGGACTGCGTATGGCTACACCTTC
cdr3_aa: CASSPGTAYGYTF

v_call: TRBV7-9
j_call: TRBJ1-2
d_call: -
clone_size: -
cdr3_nt: TGTGCCAGCAGCGCGGGACACGTCCCTAGCGGCTACACCTTC
cdr3_aa: CASSAGHVPSGYTF

v_call: TRBV18
j_call: TRBJ1-2
d_call: TRBD1
clone_size: few
cdr3_nt: TGTGCCAGCTCAAGGACAGGGATTGATGGCTACACCTTC
cdr3_aa: CASSRTGIDGYTF

v_call: TRBV27
j_call: TRBJ2-7
d_call: -
clone_size: -
cdr3_nt: TGTGCCAGCAGTTTGCGGACTAGGGGGTACGAGCAGTACTTC
cdr3_aa: CASSLRTRGYEQYF

v_call: TRBV29-1
j_call: TRBJ1-2
d_call: TRBD1
clone_size: few
cdr3_nt: TGCAGCGTCCAGACAGGGTGGAATGGCTACACCTTC
cdr3_aa: CSVQTGWNGYTF

v_call: TRBV6-2/TRBV6-3
j_call: TRBJ1-1
d_call: -
clone_size: few
cdr3_nt: TGTGCCAGCAGCCGCATGAACACTGAAGCTTTCTTT
cdr3_aa: CASSRMNTEAFF

v_call: TRBV7-2
j_call: TRBJ2-5
d_call: -
clone_size: -
cdr3_nt: TGTGCCAGCAGCGCAGTACTAGCAGGAGTGGGATTGACCCAGTACTTC
cdr3_aa: CASSAVLAGVGLTQYF

v_call: TRBV20-1
j_call: TRBJ1-6
d_call: -
clone_size: few
cdr3_nt: TGCAGTGCTAGAGAAGGAGCGTCGGTCCTTAATTCACCCCTCCACTTT
cdr3_aa: CSAREGASVLNSPLHF

v_call: TRBV6-2/TRBV6-3
j_call: TRBJ2-1
d_call: TRBD2
clone_size: -
cdr3_nt: TGTGCCAGCAGTTCTAGCGGGGGCTCCAATGAGCAGTTCTTC
cdr3_aa: CASSSSGGSNEQFF

v_call: TRBV30
j_call: TRBJ1-5
d_call: TRBD1
clone_size: -
cdr3_nt: TGTGCCTGGAGGACCGGACAGGGCAATCAGCCCCAGCATTTT
cdr3_aa: CAWRTGQGNQPQHF

v_call: TRBV6-2/TRBV6-3
j_call: TRBJ2-1
d_call: TRBD2
clone_size: -
cdr3_nt: TGTGCCAGCAGGGCGGGACTAGCGGGAAATGAGCAGTTCTTC
cdr3_aa: CASRAGLAGNEQFF

v_call: TRBV27
j_call: TRBJ2-2
d_call: TRBD1
clone_size: few
cdr3_nt: TGTGCCAGCACCGGGACAGGACCGACCGGGGAGCTGTTTTTT
cdr3_aa: CASTGTGPTGELFF

v_call: TRBV20-1
j_call: TRBJ2-7
d_call: TRBD2
clone_size: -
cdr3_nt: TGCAGTGCCACCGGGACTAGCGGGAGTTCCCCATACGAGCAGTACTTC
cdr3_aa: CSATGTSGSSPYEQYF

v_call: TRBV7-6
j_call: TRBJ2-7
d_call: -
clone_size: few
cdr3_nt: TGTGCCAGCAGCTTAAGGGGACACGCCTCCTACGAGCAGTACTTC
cdr3_aa: CASSLRGHASYEQYF

v_call: TRBV28
j_call: TRBJ1-2
d_call: -
clone_size: -
cdr3_nt: TGTGCTCTTGACTCCAACTATGGCTACACCTTC
cdr3_aa: CALDSNYGYTF

v_call: TRBV7-8
j_call: TRBJ2-7
d_call: TRBD1
clone_size: few
cdr3_nt: TGTGCCAGCAGCTTACCCCGGACAGGGGGGATGTTGTACGAGCAGTACTTC
cdr3_aa: CASSLPRTGGMLYEQYF

v_call: TRBV18
j_call: TRBJ2-3
d_call: -
clone_size: -
cdr3_nt: TGTGCCAGCTCTCTCCTGGGAGATACGCAGTATTTT
cdr3_aa: CASSLLGDTQYF

v_call: TRBV20-1
j_call: TRBJ1-2
d_call: -
clone_size: few
cdr3_nt: TGCAGTGCTAGAGGGGGGCGGTATGGCTACACCTTC
cdr3_aa: CSARGGRYGYTF